The rows below give T cell receptor beta chains drawn from one sample of a study of CD8 T cells in ankylosing spondylitis. TCRdb fed the 5' RACE reads into MiXCR, producing one record per CDR3 protein. The profile covers 250,000 to 400,000 distinct CDR3 sequences, with approximately 10% appearing a single time and about 10% taken by the ten largest. The sequenced sample consisted of blood, either unsorted or a sorted T cell fraction (not recorded which). Source of these receptors: a female donor with ankylosing spondylitis or in good health (not recorded which). The CDR3 runs from the conserved cysteine through the conserved F or W. Each record gives: D gene, clone size, V gene, J gene, CDR3 protein, CDR3 DNA. The D gene is left open where the match is weak. Rows may omit the clone size; those that give it use once, few, many or a size class.

NA	many	TRBV28	TRBJ2-7	CASSLIRVYEQYF	TGTGCCAGCAGTTTAATCCGGGTCTACGAGCAGTACTTC
NA	NA	TRBV28	TRBJ1-2	CASSSGPNNYGYTF	TGTGCCAGCAGTTCAGGTCCGAATAACTATGGCTACACCTTC
NA	many	TRBV7-9	TRBJ1-1	CASSEPRDLGAFF	TGTGCCAGCAGCGAACCCAGGGATCTTGGAGCTTTCTTT
NA	few	TRBV5-1	TRBJ1-2	CASSSRASYGYTF	TGCGCCAGCAGCTCCCGAGCCTCCTATGGCTACACCTTC
NA	many	TRBV5-5	TRBJ2-7	CASSLELADSYEQYF	TGTGCCAGCAGCTTGGAATTAGCGGATTCCTACGAGCAGTACTTC
NA	many	TRBV12-3/TRBV12-4	TRBJ2-1	CASSLPTVNEQFF	TGTGCCAGCAGTTTACCAACCGTGAATGAGCAGTTCTTC
NA	few	TRBV6-1	TRBJ1-2	CASTSGRDYGYTF	TGTGCCAGCACCTCTGGGAGGGATTATGGCTACACCTTC
TRBD2	few	TRBV28	TRBJ2-2	CASSFQAGTGELFF	TGTGCCAGCAGTTTCCAAGCGGGGACCGGGGAGCTGTTTTTT
TRBD1	many	TRBV10-3	TRBJ1-1	CANRDSKNTEAFF	TGTGCCAACCGGGACAGCAAGAACACTGAAGCTTTCTTT
NA	NA	TRBV7-2	TRBJ2-1	CASSSNWRGRGNEQFF	TGTGCCAGCAGCTCCAATTGGAGGGGGCGGGGCAATGAGCAGTTCTTC
TRBD1	many	TRBV5-1	TRBJ1-1	CASSLNRGRGTEAFF	TGCGCCAGCAGCTTAAACAGGGGGCGGGGGACTGAAGCTTTCTTT
TRBD2	few	TRBV7-8	TRBJ2-7	CASSSSTTSGRNAYEQYF	TGTGCCAGCAGCTCGTCGACGACTAGCGGGAGGAACGCCTACGAGCAGTACTTC
NA	few	TRBV3-1	TRBJ1-4	CASSQGDREKLFF	TGTGCCAGCAGCCAAGGTGACAGAGAAAAACTGTTTTTT
NA	few	TRBV5-1	TRBJ2-1	CASSQPWGASSYNEQFF	TGCGCCAGCAGCCAGCCCTGGGGGGCCAGCTCCTACAATGAGCAGTTCTTC
TRBD2	many	TRBV20-1	TRBJ2-7	CSAHGTSGVYEQYF	TGCAGTGCCCACGGGACTAGCGGGGTCTACGAGCAGTACTTC
NA	NA	TRBV18	TRBJ1-4	CASSPSWNEKLFF	TGTGCCAGCTCACCATCTTGGAATGAAAAACTGTTTTTT
NA	many	TRBV20-1	TRBJ1-1	CSASQANTEAFF	TGCAGTGCCTCCCAGGCGAACACTGAAGCTTTCTTT
NA	NA	TRBV20-1	TRBJ2-7	CSARPNGLVYEQYF	TGCAGTGCTAGACCCAACGGCTTGGTCTACGAGCAGTACTTC
NA	many	TRBV29-1	TRBJ1-2	CSVNRITNYGYTF	TGCAGCGTGAACAGGATTACTAACTATGGCTACACCTTC
NA	NA	TRBV7-8	TRBJ2-4	CASSSVGGLAKNIQYF	TGTGCCAGCAGCTCGGTTGGGGGCCTAGCCAAAAACATTCAGTACTTC
NA	many	TRBV5-1	TRBJ1-3	CASSLEPAGSGNTIYF	TGCGCCAGCAGCTTGGAGCCGGCAGGCTCTGGAAACACCATATATTTT
NA	many	TRBV20-1	TRBJ2-1	CSAKRGGPNNEQFF	TGCAGTGCTAAGAGGGGGGGGCCAAACAATGAGCAGTTCTTC
NA	many	TRBV5-8	TRBJ2-1	CASSSGQRSYNEQFF	TGTGCCAGCAGCTCCGGACAGAGAAGTTACAATGAGCAGTTCTTC
NA	NA	TRBV29-1	TRBJ2-2	CSVEVRKTGELFF	TGCAGCGTTGAAGTGCGAAAAACCGGGGAGCTGTTTTTT
TRBD2	many	TRBV20-1	TRBJ2-1	CSASPPGLVYNEQFF	TGCAGTGCTAGTCCCCCGGGACTAGTCTACAATGAGCAGTTCTTC
NA	few	TRBV16	TRBJ1-2	CASSPLRQAAYTF	TGTGCCAGCAGCCCGTTAAGACAGGCCGCCTACACCTTC
TRBD1	many	TRBV27	TRBJ1-5	CASSLRAGGLRYQPQHF	TGTGCCAGCAGTTTAAGGGCAGGGGGCCTAAGGTATCAGCCCCAGCATTTT
NA	many	TRBV5-1	TRBJ2-1	CASSLGPSYNEQFF	TGCGCCAGCAGCTTGGGCCCTAGCTACAATGAGCAGTTCTTC
NA	few	TRBV6-2/TRBV6-3	TRBJ2-1	CASSFNPLRNEQFF	TGTGCCAGCAGTTTCAACCCACTTAGAAATGAGCAGTTCTTC
NA	many	TRBV20-1	TRBJ2-3	CSASRTHLDTQYF	TGCAGTGCTAGCCGGACTCATTTAGATACGCAGTATTTT
NA	many	TRBV12-3/TRBV12-4	TRBJ2-2	CASLYSGELFF	TGTGCCAGTTTGTACTCCGGGGAGCTGTTTTTT
NA	many	TRBV4-3	TRBJ2-2	CASSQGTGRPLNTGELFF	TGCGCCAGCAGCCAAGGAACCGGGCGCCCACTTAACACCGGGGAGCTGTTTTTT
NA	NA	TRBV20-1	TRBJ2-7	CSARSFTQLSYEQYF	TGCAGTGCTAGATCCTTTACCCAACTTTCCTACGAGCAGTACTTC
NA	NA	TRBV7-9	TRBJ1-1	CASSYRGTEAFF	TGTGCCAGCAGCTATCGGGGCACTGAAGCTTTCTTT
NA	few	TRBV20-1	TRBJ1-2	CSARVGGSRGANYGYTF	TGCAGTGCTAGAGTGGGGGGCAGCCGCGGAGCTAACTATGGCTACACCTTC
NA	many	TRBV29-1	TRBJ1-6	CSVQGGGTNSPLHF	TGCAGCGTCCAAGGGGGGGGGACAAATTCACCCCTCCACTTT
TRBD2	many	TRBV10-3	TRBJ2-7	CAISVGTSRYEQYF	TGTGCCATCAGTGTCGGGACTAGTCGGTACGAGCAGTACTTC
NA	many	TRBV20-1	TRBJ1-3	CSAGGGAGNTIYF	TGCAGTGCTGGGGGGGGGGCTGGAAACACCATATATTTT